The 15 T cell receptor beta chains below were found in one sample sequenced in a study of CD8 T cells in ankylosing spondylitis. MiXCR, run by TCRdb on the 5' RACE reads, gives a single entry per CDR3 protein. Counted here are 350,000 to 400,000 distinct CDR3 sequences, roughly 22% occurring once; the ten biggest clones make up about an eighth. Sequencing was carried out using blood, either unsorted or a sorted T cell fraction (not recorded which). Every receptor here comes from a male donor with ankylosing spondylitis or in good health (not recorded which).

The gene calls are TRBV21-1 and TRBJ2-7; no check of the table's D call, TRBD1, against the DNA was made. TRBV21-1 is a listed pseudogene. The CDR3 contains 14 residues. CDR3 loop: CASSKETGSYEQYF. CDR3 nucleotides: TGTGCCAGCAGCAAAGAAACAGGATCCTACGAGCAGTACTTC.

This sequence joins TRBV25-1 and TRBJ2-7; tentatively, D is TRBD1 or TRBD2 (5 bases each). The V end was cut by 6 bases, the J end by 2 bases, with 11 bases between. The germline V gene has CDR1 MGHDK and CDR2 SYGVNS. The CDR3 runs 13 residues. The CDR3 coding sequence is TGTGCCAGCAGGGGACGGAAGGCCTACGAGCAGTACTTC. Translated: CASRGRKAYEQYF.

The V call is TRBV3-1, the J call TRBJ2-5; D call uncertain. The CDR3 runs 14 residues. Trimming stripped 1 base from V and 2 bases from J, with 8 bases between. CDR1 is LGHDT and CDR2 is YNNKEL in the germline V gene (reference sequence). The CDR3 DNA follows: TGTGCCAGCAGCCAAGGTATAGCACAAGAGACCCAGTACTTC. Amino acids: CASSQGIAQETQYF.

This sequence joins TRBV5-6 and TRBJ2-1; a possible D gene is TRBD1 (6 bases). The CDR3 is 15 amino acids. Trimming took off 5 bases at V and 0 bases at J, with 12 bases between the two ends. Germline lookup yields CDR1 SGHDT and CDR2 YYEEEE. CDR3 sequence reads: CASSQGRASYNEQFF. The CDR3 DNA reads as TGTGCCAGCAGTCAGGGGCGGGCCTCCTACAATGAGCAGTTCTTC.

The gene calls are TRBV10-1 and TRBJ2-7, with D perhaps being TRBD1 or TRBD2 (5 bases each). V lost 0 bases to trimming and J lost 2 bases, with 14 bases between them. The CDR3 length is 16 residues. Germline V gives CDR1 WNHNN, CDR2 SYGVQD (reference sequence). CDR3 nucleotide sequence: TGCGCCAGCAGTGAGTCGCGTGTGGGACGGCCCTACGAGCAGTACTTC. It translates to CASSESRVGRPYEQYF.

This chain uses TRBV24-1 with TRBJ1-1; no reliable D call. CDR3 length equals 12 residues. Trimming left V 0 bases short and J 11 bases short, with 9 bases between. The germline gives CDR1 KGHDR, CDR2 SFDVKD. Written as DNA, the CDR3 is TGTGCCACCAGTGATTTGCGGGGTTCGGCTTTCTTT. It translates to CATSDLRGSAFF.

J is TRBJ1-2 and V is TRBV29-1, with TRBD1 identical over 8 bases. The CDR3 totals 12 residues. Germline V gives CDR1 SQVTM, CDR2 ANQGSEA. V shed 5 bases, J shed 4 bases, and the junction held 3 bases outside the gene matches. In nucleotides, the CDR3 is TGCAGCGTTCCTCAGGGGGCCTATGGCTACACCTTC. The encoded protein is CSVPQGAYGYTF.

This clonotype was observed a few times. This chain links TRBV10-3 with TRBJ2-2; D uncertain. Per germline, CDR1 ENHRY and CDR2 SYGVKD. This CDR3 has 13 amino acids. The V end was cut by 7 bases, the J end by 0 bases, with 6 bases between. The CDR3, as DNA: TGTGCCATCATACACCCGAACACCGGGGAGCTGTTTTTT. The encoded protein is CAIIHPNTGELFF.

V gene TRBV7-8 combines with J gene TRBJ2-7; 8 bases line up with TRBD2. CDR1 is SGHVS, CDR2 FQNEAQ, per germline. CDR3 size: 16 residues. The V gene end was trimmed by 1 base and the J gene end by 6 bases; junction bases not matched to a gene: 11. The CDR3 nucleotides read TGTGCCAGCAGCTTAGGTACCGGGACTAGTCAGTCCGAGCAGTACTTC. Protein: CASSLGTGTSQSEQYF.

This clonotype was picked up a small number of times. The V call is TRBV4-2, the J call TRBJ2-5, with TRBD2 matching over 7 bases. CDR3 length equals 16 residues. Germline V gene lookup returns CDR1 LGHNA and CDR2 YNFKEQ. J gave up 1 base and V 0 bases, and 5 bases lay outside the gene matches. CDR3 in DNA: TGTGCCAGCAGCCAAGAGGGTAGCGGGTCCCAAGAGACCCAGTACTTC. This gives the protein CASSQEGSGSQETQYF.

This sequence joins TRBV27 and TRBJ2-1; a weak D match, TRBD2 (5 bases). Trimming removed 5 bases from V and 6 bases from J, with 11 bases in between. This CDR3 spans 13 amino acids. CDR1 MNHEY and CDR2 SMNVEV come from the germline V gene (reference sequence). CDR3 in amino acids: CASSPSSTNEQFF. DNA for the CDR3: TGTGCCAGCAGTCCTAGCTCCACCAATGAGCAGTTCTTC.

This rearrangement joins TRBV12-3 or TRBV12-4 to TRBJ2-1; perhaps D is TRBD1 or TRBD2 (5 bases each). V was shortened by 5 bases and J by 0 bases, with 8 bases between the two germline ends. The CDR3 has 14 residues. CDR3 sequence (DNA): TGTGCCAGCAGTGGGGACCTCTCCTACAATGAGCAGTTCTTC. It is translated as CASSGDLSYNEQFF.

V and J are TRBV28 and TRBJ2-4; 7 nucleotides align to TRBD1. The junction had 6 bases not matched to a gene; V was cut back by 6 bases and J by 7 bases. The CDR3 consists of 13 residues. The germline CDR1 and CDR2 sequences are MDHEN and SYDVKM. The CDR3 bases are TGTGCCAGCAGCTTACAGGGGCGGAACATTCAGTACTTC. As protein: CASSLQGRNIQYF.

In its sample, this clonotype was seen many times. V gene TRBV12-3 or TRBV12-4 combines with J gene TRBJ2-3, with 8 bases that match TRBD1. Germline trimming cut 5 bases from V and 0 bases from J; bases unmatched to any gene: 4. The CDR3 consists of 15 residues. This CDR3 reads CASSAWTGSTDTQYF. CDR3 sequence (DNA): TGTGCCAGCAGTGCCTGGACAGGGAGCACAGATACGCAGTATTTT.

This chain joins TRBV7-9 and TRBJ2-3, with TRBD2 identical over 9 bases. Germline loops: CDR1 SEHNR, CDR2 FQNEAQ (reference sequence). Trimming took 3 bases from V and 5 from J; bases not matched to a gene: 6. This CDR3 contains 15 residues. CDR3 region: CASSLAGGSGDTQYF. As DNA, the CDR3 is TGTGCCAGCAGCTTGGCGGGGGGGTCTGGAGATACGCAGTATTTT.